A single sample gave rise to the 8 T cell receptor beta chains below, sequenced in a study of cytomegalovirus exposure and HLA in healthy donors (dated by TCRdb to 2016 to 2017). The protocol used for the library was the immunoSEQ multiplex PCR assay. For the multiplex PCR, a mixture combining 60 forward primers for TCR Vbeta segments and 13 reverse primers for TCR Jbeta segments was used. TCRdb carries this immuneACCESS record with in-frame sequences only. Its versions omit some clonotypes, under half of them owing to an unresolved V gene in the studies checked, with the rest unexplained. In this sample the table shows 200,000 or so clones, nearly 80% of which occur a single time. About 5.6% of the sample goes to the ten largest clones. The sample taken for sequencing was PBMCs. These receptors all stem from a woman aged 30 to 39 in good health and CMV-seropositive.

The rearrangement links TRBV19 to TRBJ2-1; D perhaps matches TRBD1 (6 bases). The CDR3 extends over 15 amino acids. The V gene's germline CDR1 is LNHDA and CDR2 SQIVND (reference sequence). V was trimmed by 5 bases and J by 4 bases, leaving 15 bases between them. Written as DNA, the CDR3 is TGTGCCAGTAGTCTGAACACGAGGGGGTACAATGAGCAGTTCTTC. The encoded protein is CASSLNTRGYNEQFF. Full variable domain (rest looked up from reference TRBV19 and TRBJ2-1): DGGITQSPKYLFRKEGQNVTLSCEQNLNHDAMYWYRQDPGQGLRLIYYSQIVNDFQKGDIAEGYSVSREKKESFPLTVTSAQKNPTAFYLCASSLNTRGYNEQFFGPGTRLTVL.

The chain carries TRBV15 and TRBJ2-3; 16 bases align to TRBD2. Germline CDR1 is LNHNV and CDR2 is YYDKDF (reference sequence). The CDR3 consists of 16 residues. V lost 3 bases and J lost 5; bases outside the gene matches: 2. The CDR3, as DNA: TGTGCCACCAGCAGGGGACTAGCGGGAGGGGGAGATACGCAGTATTTT. It encodes CATSRGLAGGGDTQYF.

The chain combines TRBV2 with TRBJ1-1; TRBD1 is a possible D gene (5 bases). V shed 8 bases and J shed 1 base, with 17 bases lying between them. Looked up from germline, CDR1 is SNHLY and CDR2 is FYNNEI. This CDR3 has 15 amino acids. CDR3 bases: TGTGCCAGCTCTGGGTTCCGTGGGGCGAACACTGAAGCTTTCTTT. Its protein product is CASSGFRGANTEAFF. The full variable domain, in which reference TRBV2 and TRBJ1-1 provide the parts outside the CDR3, is EPEVTQTPSHQVTQMGQEVILRCVPISNHLYFYWYRQILGQKVEFLVSFYNNEISEKSEIFDDQFSVERPDGSNFTLKIRSTKLEDSAMYFCASSGFRGANTEAFFGQGTRLTVV.

This chain connects TRBV7-3 to TRBJ2-1, with 11 bases identical to TRBD2. Germline CDR1 SGHTA, CDR2 FQGTGA. The V and J ends lost 5 bases and 4 bases, in that order; junction bases with no gene match: 4. The CDR3 is 15 amino acids. CDR3 amino acids: CASSPSGGLYNEQFF. The CDR3 DNA reads as TGTGCCAGCAGCCCTAGCGGGGGGCTATACAATGAGCAGTTCTTC.

V usage is TRBV6-5 and J usage is TRBJ1-2; no clear D. This CDR3 comprises 13 residues. The germline V gene has CDR1 MNHEY and CDR2 SVGAGI. V lost 8 bases to trimming and J lost 5 bases, with 15 bases between them. CDR3 sequence: CASSPGGSYGYTF. CDR3 DNA sequence: TGTGCCAGCTCCCCTGGCGGCTCATATGGCTACACCTTC.

V usage is TRBV23-1 and J usage is TRBJ2-7; TRBD1 might be the D (6 bases). TRBV23-1 is designated an ORF whose function remains uncertain. This CDR3 spans 14 amino acids. Trimming pared 3 bases from V and 2 bases from J, leaving 11 bases between. The CDR3: CASSHPQGTYEQYF. In nucleotides, the CDR3 is TGCGCCAGCAGTCACCCACAGGGTACCTACGAGCAGTACTTC.

The rearrangement uses TRBV4-1 and TRBJ1-4; possibly TRBD1 for D (6 bases). The V gene lost 2 bases and the J gene lost 7 bases, with 23 bases spanning the gap. This CDR3 is built from 18 residues. CDR1 is MGHRA and CDR2 is YSYEKL in the germline V gene. The CDR3 reads CASSQWPPLAGDAEKLFF. The DNA for the CDR3 is TGCGCCAGCAGCCAATGGCCCCCTTTGGCAGGGGATGCTGAAAAACTGTTTTTT.

V and J are TRBV21-1 and TRBJ2-7; the D call of TRBD2 is as the table states it, not checked on the DNA. TRBV21-1 is annotated as a pseudogene. The CDR3 covers 20 residues. CDR3 nucleotides: TGTGCCAGCAGCAAGGGCCGAGAGCTAGCGGGACCCCTAAGCTCCTACGAGCAGTACTTC. Encoded protein: CASSKGRELAGPLSSYEQYF.